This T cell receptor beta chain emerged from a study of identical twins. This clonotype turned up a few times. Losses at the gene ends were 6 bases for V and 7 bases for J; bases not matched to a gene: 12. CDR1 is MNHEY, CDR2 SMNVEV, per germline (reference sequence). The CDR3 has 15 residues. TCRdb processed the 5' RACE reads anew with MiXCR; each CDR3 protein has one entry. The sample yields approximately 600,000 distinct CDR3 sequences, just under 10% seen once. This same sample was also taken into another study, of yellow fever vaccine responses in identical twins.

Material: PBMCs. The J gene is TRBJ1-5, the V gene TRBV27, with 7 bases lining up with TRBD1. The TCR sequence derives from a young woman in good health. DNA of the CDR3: TGTGCCAGCAGAGCTAACAGGGGAATGGGACAGCCCCAGCATTTT. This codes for CASRANRGMGQPQHF.